This T cell receptor beta chain was sequenced for a study of regulatory T cells in long-lasting Graves disease. For the study at large: Those Graves' patients who were newly diagnosed had been on antithyroid drugs under 3 months.

This clonotype was detected ten times or more. Its matching antigen is unknown. Arm-PCR with iRepertoire HTBI primers amplified the CDR3 regions for these TCR beta libraries. Each CDR3 protein is one row after TCRdb ran MiXCR on the multiplex PCR reads. The repertoire holds approximately 310,000 distinct CDR3 sequences, with approximately 20% as singletons. Time point given: newly diagnosed GD, antithyroid drugs for less than 3 months. Scientists built the TCR library using RNA that was extracted from PBMCs. The length of the CDR3 is 11 residues. The germline V and J ends were trimmed by 9 bases and 9 bases, with 12 bases remaining between them. General study results and limits: Gene preferences differed: TRBV28, TRBJ1-2, TRBJ2-5 in persistent cases.

The J gene is TRBJ2-1, the V gene TRBV12-3 or TRBV12-4; no clear D. The TCR comes from a female donor with Graves disease. The specimen was peripheral blood mononuclear cells (PBMCs), collected at new diagnosis, from a patient treated with antithyroid drugs. This chain's CDR3 is CASRNPGEQFF. In DNA form, the CDR3 reads TGTGCCAGTCGAAATCCGGGTGAGCAGTTCTTC.